This TCR beta chain came from a study of T cell clonality in common variable immunodeficiency. Clones were read by immunoSEQ multiplex PCR, and TCRdb kept only the in-frame ones, dropping some. In total the sample includes about 35,000 clones, none of them seen once. This clone was seen many times. Its target is not known. From the germline J gene comes the end of the CDR3, since the read stops 3 residues before it. The CDR3 consists of 14 residues. Germline lookup yields CDR1 SGHRS and CDR2 YFSETQ. V was clipped by 2 bases and J by 8 bases, with 13 bases between them. Study-level results: Common variable immunodeficiency TCR beta sequences reportedly had fewer deletions and N-nucleotide insertions. Shared TCRbeta clones were fewer between CVID subjects than controls.

Material for sequencing was peripheral blood mononuclear cells. This TCR came from a person aged 18-69 years in good health. V and J are TRBV5-1 and TRBJ1-4; a weak D match, TRBD1 (6 bases). The covered CDR3 bases are TGCGCCAGCAGCTTACGGGACATTTTCGAAAAA. As protein: CASSLRDIFEK. The CDR3, in full, reads CASSLRDIFEKLFF.